This T cell receptor beta chain was found in a study of tumor-infiltrating lymphocytes in primary liver carcinoma. Bulk tissue was left unsorted, and RNA and DNA were co-extracted from about 20-30 mg of it. There are 15 residues in the CDR3. Per germline, CDR1 SGHDT and CDR2 YYEEEE. Regarding this clonotype: This sequence may be a read error, since a much larger clone differs from it by one base.

TCR beta cDNA was made from around 460 ng total RNA with a constant-region primer. Slightly modified ARM-PCR, run as three nested multiplex PCR rounds, produced the TCR beta libraries. With TRBV1-TRBV30 forward primers and a C-beta reverse primer, the first two PCR rounds were run for approximately 9 cycles each. TCRdb re-called the multiplex PCR reads through MiXCR, storing one row per CDR3 protein. This table has around 100,000 distinct CDR3 sequences, around 73% appearing once. Sequences were obtained from liver tumor tissue from sampling region 2. Subset indicated: tumor region T2, inferior pole. The rearrangement uses TRBV5-6 and TRBJ2-3; D not resolved. The source of this sequence is a woman aged 55-75 years with primary liver carcinoma and hepatitis B virus infection. Here the CDR3 DNA reads TGTGCCAGCACCTTGTACGGTAGGGCGTTGGATACGCAGTATTTT. Translated: CASTLYGRALDTQYF. The full variable domain, with the rest looked up from reference TRBV5-6 and TRBJ2-3, is DAGVTQSPTHLIKTRGQQVTLRCSPKSGHDTVSWYQQALGQGPQFIFQYYEEEERQRGNFPDRFSGHQFPNYSSELNVNALLLGDSALYLCASTLYGRALDTQYFGPGTRLTVL.